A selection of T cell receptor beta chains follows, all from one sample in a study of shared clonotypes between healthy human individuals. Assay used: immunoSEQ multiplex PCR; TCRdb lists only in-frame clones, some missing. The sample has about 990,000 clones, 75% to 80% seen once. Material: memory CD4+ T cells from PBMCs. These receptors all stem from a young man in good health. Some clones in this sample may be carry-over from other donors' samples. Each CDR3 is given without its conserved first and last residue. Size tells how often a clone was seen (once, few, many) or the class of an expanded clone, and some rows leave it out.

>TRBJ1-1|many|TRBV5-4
ASTPEPAATEAF
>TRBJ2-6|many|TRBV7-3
ASSDRRYSGANVLT
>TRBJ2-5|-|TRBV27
ASSLSHFQETQY
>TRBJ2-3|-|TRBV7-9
ASSILEGATDTQY
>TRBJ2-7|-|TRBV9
ASSAVAGQGPHEQY
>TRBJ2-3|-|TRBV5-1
ASSSTSGYSTDTQY
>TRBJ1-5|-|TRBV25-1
ASSEGRSNQPQH
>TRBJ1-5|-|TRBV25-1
ASSDPGQGDQPQH
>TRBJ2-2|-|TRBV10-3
AISQDRGNTGELF
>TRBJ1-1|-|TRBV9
ASSVELNTEAF
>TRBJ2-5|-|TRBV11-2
ASSLARTSGTETQY
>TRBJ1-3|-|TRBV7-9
ASSSWGQGSGNTIY
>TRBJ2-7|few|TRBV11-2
ASRSGTGGSYEQY
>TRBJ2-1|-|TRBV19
ASCSGRMDNEQF
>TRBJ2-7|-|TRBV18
ASSPADNSYEQY
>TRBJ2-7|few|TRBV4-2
ASSQEMREAGEQY
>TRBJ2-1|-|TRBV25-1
ASSVTGSSYNEQF
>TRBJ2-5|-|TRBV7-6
ASSLGGGTYQETQY
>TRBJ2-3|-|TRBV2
ASQQYFSTDTQY
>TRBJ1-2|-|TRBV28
ASSSVEGRGYT
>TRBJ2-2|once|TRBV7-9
ASSFRTSGRAVGELF
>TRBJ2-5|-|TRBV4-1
ASSMPSGRAGQETQY
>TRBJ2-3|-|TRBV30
AWKITDTQY
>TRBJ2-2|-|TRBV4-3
ASSHTSSTGELF
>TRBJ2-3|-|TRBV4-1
ASSRGASGSTDTQY
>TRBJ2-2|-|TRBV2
ASRSGTLLSGELF
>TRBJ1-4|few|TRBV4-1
ASSQGSTNEKLF
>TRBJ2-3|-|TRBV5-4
ASSLAPGQGTDTQY
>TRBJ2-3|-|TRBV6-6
ASRLTSGSTDTQY
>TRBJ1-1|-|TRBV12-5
ASGLDGFTEAF
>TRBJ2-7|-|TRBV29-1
SAVKGQGTEQY
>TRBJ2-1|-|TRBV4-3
ASSQARNEQF
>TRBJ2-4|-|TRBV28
ASSLAVTKNIQY
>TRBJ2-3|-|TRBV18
ASSLVLASDTQY
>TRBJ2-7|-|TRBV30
AWSVGRGTGITYEQY
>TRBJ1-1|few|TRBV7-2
ASSLNHAIEAF
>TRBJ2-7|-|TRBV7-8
ASSPNAGGVSYEQY
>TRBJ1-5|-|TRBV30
ACGRGPNQPQH
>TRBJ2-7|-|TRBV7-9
ASSSYSGGYEQY
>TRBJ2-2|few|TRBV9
ASLRDVNTGELF
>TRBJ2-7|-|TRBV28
ASSEGTGGVEQY
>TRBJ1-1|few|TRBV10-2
ASREPGQRGAF
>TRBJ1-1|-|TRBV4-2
ASSQRWGRRYAGGGLSEAF
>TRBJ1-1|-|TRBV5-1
ASSLVLAGTEAF
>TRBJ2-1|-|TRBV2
ASSVVTAGAGEF
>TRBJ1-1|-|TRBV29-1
SVGGVGNTEAF
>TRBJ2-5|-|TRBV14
ASSLLLAGAETQY
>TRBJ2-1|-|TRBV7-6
ASSLARPGLDAYNEQF
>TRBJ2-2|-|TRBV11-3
ASSTRSGRAGTGELF
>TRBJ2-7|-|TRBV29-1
SVGARGKYEQY
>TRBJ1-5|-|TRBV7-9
ASSLAFSGAFGQPQH
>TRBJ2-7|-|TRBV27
ASSSQSYEQY
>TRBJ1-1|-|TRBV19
ASSQRGENTEAF
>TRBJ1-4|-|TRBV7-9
ASSLATGIEKLF
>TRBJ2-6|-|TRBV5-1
ASSARDRGKDGANVLT
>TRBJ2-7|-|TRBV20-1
SASPQDEQY
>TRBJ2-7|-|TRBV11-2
ASSAYYEQY
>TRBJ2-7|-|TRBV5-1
ASSSDRGALAFSYEQY
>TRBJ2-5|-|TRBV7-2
ASSLMDTPGQTQY
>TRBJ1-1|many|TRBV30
AWNSQPNTEAF